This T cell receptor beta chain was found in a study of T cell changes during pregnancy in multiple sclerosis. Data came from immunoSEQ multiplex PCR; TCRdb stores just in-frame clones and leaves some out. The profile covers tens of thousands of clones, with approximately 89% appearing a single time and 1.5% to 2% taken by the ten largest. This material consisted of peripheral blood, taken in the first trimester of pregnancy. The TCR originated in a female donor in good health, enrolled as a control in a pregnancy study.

Written as DNA, the CDR3 is TGCGCCAGCAGCCAAGATGGGCCCGCAGCCCCTGGAAACACCATATATTTT. It translates to CASSQDGPAAPGNTIYF. The V gene is TRBV4-3, the J gene TRBJ1-3; D not resolved. This CDR3 contains 17 residues. Germline loops: CDR1 LGHNA, CDR2 YSLEER. V shed 0 bases and J shed 2 bases, with 14 bases lying between them.